The 3 T cell receptor beta chains below all came from one sample that was sequenced in a study of blood T cell repertoires in COVID-19. Some clones are missing from TCRdb's copy, which holds only in-frame ones; the method was immunoSEQ multiplex PCR. This table has more than 200,000 clones, under 90% appearing once. What was sequenced was peripheral blood. Receptors were obtained from a man in his fifties or sixties with acute or convalescent COVID-19.

This clone has a handful of counts. This sequence joins TRBV7-2 and TRBJ2-2; the D gene is possibly TRBD2 (6 bases). The CDR3 runs 15 residues. CDR1 and CDR2 (germline): SGHTA, FQGNSA. Trimming stripped 5 bases from V and 4 bases from J, with 14 bases between. CDR3 residues: CASSPVTSSTGELFF. The CDR3 nucleotides are TGTGCCAGCAGCCCCGTCACTAGCTCCACCGGGGAGCTGTTTTTT.

The V call is TRBV5-1, the J call TRBJ2-5, with 8 bases aligning to TRBD2. Germline CDR1 reads SGHRS; CDR2 reads YFSETQ. There are 13 residues in the CDR3. The J segment lost 7 bases and the V segment lost 3 bases, leaving 5 bases of the junction unmatched. The CDR3 region has the DNA TGCGCCAGCAGCTCAGCCGCGGGGGGGACCCAGTACTTC. The encoded protein is CASSSAAGGTQYF.

The V call is TRBV14, the J call TRBJ2-1; D remains ambiguous. Germline CDR1 reads SGHDN; CDR2 reads FVKESK. This CDR3 is built from 11 residues. Trimming cost V 4 bases and J 8 bases, with 6 bases left between them. CDR3 DNA: TGTGCCAGCAGCCTAGACTATGAGCAGTTCTTC. It specifies CASSLDYEQFF.